These 30 T cell receptor beta chains were sequenced from one sample in a study of blood T cells in healthy people across ages. A second PCR, run for roughly 7 to 12 cycles, used a sample-barcoded 5' primer plus a J-beta primer mix. TCRdb called the 5' RACE reads again in MiXCR, with one record for every CDR3 protein. This table holds 1.5 million to 2 million distinct CDR3 sequences, 28% found once. Sequenced material: blood. Receptors were obtained from a woman aged 25 to 39 in good health.

This clonotype was recorded only once. The V and J genes are TRBV29-1 and TRBJ2-3, with TRBD1 as a possible D gene (7 bases). Trimming removed 3 bases from V and 2 bases from J, with 24 bases in between. CDR3 length: 18 amino acids. The germline V gene has CDR1 SQVTM and CDR2 ANQGSEA. Here the CDR3 reads CSVDVQGRIEIDTDTQYF. The CDR3 coding sequence is TGCAGCGTTGACGTACAGGGGAGGATCGAAATAGACACAGATACGCAGTATTTT.

This clonotype was observed a few times. Written as DNA, the CDR3 is TGCAGCGTTGAAGATATGTTCAAGCGGGAGCACTACGAGCAGTACTTC. Translation: CSVEDMFKREHYEQYF. J is TRBJ2-7 and V is TRBV29-1; 8 nucleotides match TRBD2. Germline CDR1 reads SQVTM; CDR2 reads ANQGSEA. With V trimmed by 0 bases and J by 3 bases, 10 bases remained unmatched. This CDR3 region has 16 residues.

This clonotype was seen more than once but under ten times. The chain uses TRBV19 and TRBJ2-1; 7 bases are a match to TRBD1. Looked up from germline, CDR1 is LNHDA and CDR2 is SQIVND (reference sequence). V gave up 1 base and J gave up 2 bases; unmatched junction bases: 14. The CDR3 contains 19 residues. The chain's CDR3 is CASSIVGDRVLYTYNEQFF. CDR3 nucleotides: TGTGCCAGTAGTATAGTAGGAGACAGGGTCCTATATACCTACAATGAGCAGTTCTTC.

The chain carries TRBV29-1 and TRBJ1-1; D not resolved. The germline gives CDR1 SQVTM, CDR2 ANQGSEA. The length of the CDR3 is 12 residues. Trimming removed 2 bases from V and 6 bases from J, with 10 bases in between. The CDR3 is CSVETGRAEAFF. The CDR3 coding sequence is TGCAGCGTTGAAACGGGTCGCGCTGAAGCTTTCTTT.

V usage is TRBV7-2 and J usage is TRBJ2-3; 8 positions agree with TRBD2. V dropped 5 bases and J dropped 7; count of bases not matched to a gene: 8. This CDR3 spans 14 amino acids. Germline CDR1 and CDR2: SGHTA and FQGNSA. Here the CDR3 reads CASSRRGGLHTQYF. Here the CDR3 DNA reads TGTGCCAGCAGCAGACGGGGGGGCCTACATACGCAGTATTTT.

This sequence joins TRBV19 and TRBJ1-2, with D tentatively TRBD1 (6 bases). Germline V gene sequence: CDR1 LNHDA, CDR2 SQIVND (reference sequence). The V and J ends lost 5 bases and 1 base respectively, with 17 bases between them. The length of the CDR3 is 16 residues. The CDR3 DNA reads as TGTGCCAGTAGTGTCCTCAGGGGAGCGGGTAACTATGGCTACACCTTC. Translated: CASSVLRGAGNYGYTF. Variable domain in full (rest from reference TRBV19 and TRBJ1-2): DGGITQSPKYLFRKEGQNVTLSCEQNLNHDAMYWYRQDPGQGLRLIYYSQIVNDFQKGDIAEGYSVSREKKESFPLTVTSAQKNPTAFYLCASSVLRGAGNYGYTFGSGTRLTVV.

This clonotype appeared a few times. The gene calls are TRBV5-1 and TRBJ2-1, with D unresolved. This CDR3 region has 13 residues. V gave up 2 bases and J gave up 7 bases, with 10 bases separating them. Germline V gene sequence: CDR1 SGHRS, CDR2 YFSETQ. DNA for the CDR3: TGCGCCAGCAGCTTAGGTTTGTGGAATGAGCAGTTCTTC. This encodes CASSLGLWNEQFF.

Turning to this clonotype: At one end, the junction sequence differs from germline, possibly due to a read error. V is TRBV3-1 and J is TRBJ1-1; D perhaps matches TRBD1 (5 bases). The CDR3 sequence is 12 residues long. The germline gives CDR1 LGHDT, CDR2 YNNKEL (reference sequence). The CDR3 region is CAISQGRGAAFF. The DNA for the CDR3 is TGTGCCATCAGCCAAGGGAGGGGCGCAGCTTTCTTT.

This clonotype has only a few counts. The rearrangement uses TRBV20-1 and TRBJ2-3; the match to TRBD2 covers 14 bases. V shed 5 bases, J shed 6 bases, and the junction held 10 bases outside the gene matches. This CDR3 contains 16 residues. The germline gives CDR1 DFQATT, CDR2 SNEGSKA (reference sequence). CDR3 in amino acids: CSAGAGLAGGHDTQYF. CDR3 DNA: TGCAGTGCTGGAGCAGGACTAGCGGGAGGTCATGATACGCAGTATTTT.

This chain uses TRBV2 with TRBJ1-3; no clear D gene. Trimming shortened V by 4 bases and J by 0 bases, and 10 bases separated the two germline ends. CDR1 and CDR2 (germline): SNHLY, FYNNEI. This CDR3 has 15 residues. The CDR3 loop is CASSGPRLSGNTIYF. DNA for the CDR3: TGTGCCAGCAGTGGACCGAGGCTCTCTGGAAACACCATATATTTT.

In regard to this clonotype: This clone may be a read error of a much larger clone one base away. This chain joins TRBV6-5 and TRBJ2-4; 11 positions agree with TRBD1. The J call may not be correct, given that the DNA end is closer to TRBJ2-7. This CDR3 has 15 residues. Germline V CDR1 and CDR2: MNHEY, SVGAGI. The CDR3 DNA reads as TGTGCCAACAGAGGCACCGGGACAGGGGGCTACGAGCAGTACTTC. Residues: CANRGTGTGGYEQYF.

The rearrangement joins TRBV12-5 to TRBJ1-1; a possible D gene is TRBD1 (5 bases). V was cut by 0 bases and J by 3 bases, with 14 bases left in between. There are 16 residues in the CDR3. Germline V lookup: CDR1 LGHNT, CDR2 FRNRAP. Written as DNA, the CDR3 is TGTGCTAGTGGTTTGGTTGTAGGGGTTGAGGACACTGAAGCTTTCTTT. It translates to CASGLVVGVEDTEAFF.

This clonotype was seen a handful of times. This chain uses TRBV24-1 with TRBJ2-5, with D perhaps TRBD1 (5 bases). This CDR3 spans 13 amino acids. Trimming shortened V by 3 bases and J by 9 bases, and 13 bases separated the two germline ends. Germline V gene data show CDR1 as KGHDR and CDR2 as SFDVKD. The CDR3 sequence: CATSDPGKRSQYF. CDR3 DNA: TGTGCCACCAGTGATCCAGGGAAACGGTCCCAGTACTTC.

This clonotype was found many times. The V call is TRBV7-3, the J call TRBJ1-2; D may be TRBD1 (5 bases). The CDR3 loop spans 13 amino acids. Germline CDR1 and CDR2: SGHTA and FQGTGA. V lost 2 bases to trimming and J lost 6 bases, with 10 bases between them. CDR3 bases: TGTGCCAGCAGCTTACAGGGTTCGGATGGCTACACCTTC. Amino acids: CASSLQGSDGYTF.

In this sample, this clonotype turned up once. The CDR3 sequence: CASSRRGEAFF. The CDR3 DNA reads as TGTGCCAGCAGCCGGAGAGGGGAGGCTTTCTTT. The V and J genes are TRBV3-1 and TRBJ1-1, with D possibly matching TRBD1 (5 bases). The CDR3 has 11 amino acids. Trimming left V 4 bases short and J 11 bases short, with 11 bases between. Per germline, CDR1 LGHDT and CDR2 YNNKEL (reference sequence).

As concerns this clonotype: Germline is not matched at one junction end, which may reflect a read error. V gene TRBV12-3 or TRBV12-4 combines with J gene TRBJ2-3; D is perhaps TRBD2 (5 bases). This CDR3 contains 16 residues. The CDR3 reads CDSSLAWASYTDTQYF. The CDR3 DNA sequence: TGTGACAGCAGTTTAGCGTGGGCCTCCTACACAGATACGCAGTATTTT.

This clonotype was observed a few times. J is TRBJ1-5 and V is TRBV28; 8 bases match TRBD1. The trim removed 3 bases at V and 5 bases at J, leaving 6 bases unmatched. The CDR3 extends over 15 amino acids. CDR1 and CDR2 from the germline V gene are MDHEN and SYDVKM. CDR3 bases: TGTGCCAGCAGTTTCGGGACAGGCGACCATCAGCCCCAGCATTTT. This sequence encodes CASSFGTGDHQPQHF.

The table lists this clonotype with a few counts. This sequence joins TRBV10-1 and TRBJ1-1; perhaps TRBD1 as D (5 bases). Trimming left V 4 bases short and J 6 bases short, with 12 bases between. Germline CDR1 WNHNN, CDR2 SYGVQD (reference sequence). The CDR3 contains 13 residues. CDR3 sequence: CASSGQSDAEAFF. In DNA form, the CDR3 reads TGCGCCAGCAGTGGACAGTCGGACGCTGAAGCTTTCTTT.

V gene TRBV12-3 or TRBV12-4 combines with J gene TRBJ1-2; possible D gene TRBD1, 5 bases. V was pared by 4 bases and J by 8 bases, with 11 bases between. This CDR3 spans 12 amino acids. For the CDR3, the DNA is TGTGCCAGCAGTTACCTCCAGGGCGGCTACACCTTC. This codes for CASSYLQGGYTF.

The genes are TRBV2 and TRBJ2-1; the D is unclear. Deletions cut 4 bases from V and 10 bases from J, with 14 bases between. In germline, CDR1 is SNHLY, CDR2 FYNNEI. The CDR3 is 13 residues long. The CDR3 DNA is TGTGCCAGCAGTGGGCCTACCGCCTACGAGCAGTTCTTC. Protein product: CASSGPTAYEQFF.

Ten or more counts support this clonotype. The chain combines TRBV4-1 with TRBJ2-7; no firm D call. CDR1 MGHRA and CDR2 YSYEKL come from the germline V gene. Trimming removed 1 base from V and 0 bases from J, with 10 bases in between. This CDR3 region has 15 residues. CDR3 sequence: CASSQVAGSSYEQYF. CDR3 nucleotides: TGCGCCAGCAGCCAAGTCGCCGGAAGCTCCTACGAGCAGTACTTC.

This clonotype was seen a few times. The chain has TRBV7-9 and TRBJ2-7, with D uncertain. V was clipped by 5 bases and J by 3 bases, with 23 bases between them. CDR1 is SEHNR, CDR2 FQNEAQ, per germline (reference sequence). This CDR3 has 17 residues. DNA for the CDR3: TGTGCCAGCAGCCCGTTTTCGTCCCTTGGGTTCCACTACGAGCAGTACTTC. Its translation is CASSPFSSLGFHYEQYF.

The sample holds a few counts of this clonotype. The chain couples TRBV10-1 to TRBJ2-3, with a weak D call TRBD2 (6 bases). Trimming removed 8 bases at V and 2 bases at J, with 14 bases between. Germline CDR1 and CDR2: WNHNN and SYGVQD (reference sequence). The CDR3 contains 14 residues. This CDR3 reads CASRAGIDTDTQYF. The CDR3 nucleotides are TGCGCCAGCCGGGCGGGGATCGACACAGATACGCAGTATTTT.

Details on this clonotype: A much larger clone lies one base from this, so it may be a read error. The chain couples TRBV20-1 to TRBJ2-5; possibly TRBD2 for D (5 bases). Trimming took 4 bases from V and 4 from J, leaving 10 bases between them. The CDR3 consists of 12 residues. The germline V gene encodes CDR1 DFQATT and CDR2 SNEGSKA (reference sequence). The CDR3 sequence: CSAKEGRETQYF. The DNA for the CDR3 is TGCAGTGCTAAAGAGGGCCGAGAGACCCAGTACTTC.

This clonotype was observed a handful of times. The chain recombines TRBV5-1 with TRBJ2-5; TRBD2 is a possible D gene (6 bases). The V end was cut by 9 bases, the J end by 0 bases, with 9 bases between. CDR3 length: 12 residues. The germline gives CDR1 SGHRS, CDR2 YFSETQ. CDR3 region: CATRRDQETQYF. The DNA of the CDR3 is TGCGCCACGCGGAGGGACCAAGAGACCCAGTACTTC.

V usage is TRBV5-6 and J usage is TRBJ2-2; D is ambiguous. CDR1 is SGHDT, CDR2 YYEEEE, per germline. The CDR3 has 13 residues. The ends were cut back, 4 bases at V and 4 bases at J, with 8 bases in the middle. The CDR3 bases are TGTGCCAGCAGCCCGTGGACCACCGGGGAGCTGTTTTTT. It codes for CASSPWTTGELFF.

CDR3 loop: CASTRTHYEPQHF. The CDR3 nucleotides read TGTGCCAGCACTCGGACTCACTATGAGCCCCAGCATTTT. The gene calls are TRBV2 and TRBJ1-5; D is undetermined. The CDR3 is made up of 13 amino acids. V lost 7 bases and J 8 bases, leaving 15 bases between the germline ends. CDR1 is SNHLY, CDR2 FYNNEI, per germline. Variable domain in full (rest from reference TRBV2 and TRBJ1-5): EPEVTQTPSHQVTQMGQEVILRCVPISNHLYFYWYRQILGQKVEFLVSFYNNEISEKSEIFDDQFSVERPDGSNFTLKIRSTKLEDSAMYFCASTRTHYEPQHFGDGTRLSIL.

In this sample, this clonotype turned up many times. J is TRBJ1-5 and V is TRBV10-3; D possibly corresponds to TRBD1 (6 bases). This CDR3 has 16 amino acids. Germline V lookup: CDR1 ENHRY, CDR2 SYGVKD. V was shortened by 0 bases and J by 5 bases, with 14 bases between the two germline ends. The CDR3 spells CAISESSQGKDQPQHF. The CDR3 coding sequence is TGTGCCATCAGTGAGTCGAGTCAGGGGAAGGATCAGCCCCAGCATTTT.

This clonotype was detected many times. The chain is built from TRBV11-2 and TRBJ1-2; tentatively, D is TRBD1 (5 bases). The CDR3 runs to 14 residues. Germline V gene data show CDR1 as SGHAT and CDR2 as FQNNGV. V shed 2 bases and J shed 4 bases, with 11 bases lying between them. The CDR3 bases are TGTGCCAGCAGCTTACTTGGGCAGGGCTATGGCTACACCTTC. Its translation: CASSLLGQGYGYTF.

This clonotype was seen many times. The chain has TRBV29-1 and TRBJ2-5; D gene uncertain. The length of the CDR3 is 12 residues. Germline V gene data show CDR1 as SQVTM and CDR2 as ANQGSEA. With 2 bases removed from V and 2 bases from J, the gap between germline ends came to 6 bases. The CDR3: CSVEIQQETQYF. In nucleotides, the CDR3 is TGCAGCGTTGAAATTCAGCAAGAGACCCAGTACTTC.